This record covers a single T cell receptor beta chain. This entry comes from a study of cytomegalovirus exposure and HLA in healthy donors. Study-level background: Prior work identified around 120 million unique TCR beta sequences in around 170 million T cells.

The study ran its PCR with 60 Vbeta and 13 Jbeta primers. TCRdb's copy holds only in-frame clones and misses some; the assay was immunoSEQ multiplex PCR. Among 150,000 to 200,000 clones, 65% to 85% were seen once, and the ten largest hold 1.2%. V shed 6 bases and J 4 bases; nucleotides not matched to a gene: 5. Germline lookup yields CDR1 LNHNV and CDR2 YYDKDF (reference sequence). The CDR3 is made up of 13 amino acids. This chain links TRBV15 with TRBJ2-5, with 7 bases matching TRBD2. The source of this sequence is a boy younger than 10 in good health and CMV-seronegative. Specimen: PBMCs. The CDR3 loop reads CATRPSGRETQYF. The CDR3 DNA reads TGTGCCACCAGGCCTAGCGGCAGAGAGACCCAGTACTTC.